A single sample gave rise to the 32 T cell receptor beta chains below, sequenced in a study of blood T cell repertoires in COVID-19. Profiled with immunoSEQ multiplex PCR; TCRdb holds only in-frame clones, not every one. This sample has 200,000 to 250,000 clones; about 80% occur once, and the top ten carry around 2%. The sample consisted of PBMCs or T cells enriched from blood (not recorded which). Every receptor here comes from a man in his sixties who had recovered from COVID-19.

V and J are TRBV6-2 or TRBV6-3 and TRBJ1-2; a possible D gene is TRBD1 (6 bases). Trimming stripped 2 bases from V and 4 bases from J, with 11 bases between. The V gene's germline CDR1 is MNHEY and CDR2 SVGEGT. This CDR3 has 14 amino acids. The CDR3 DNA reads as TGTGCCAGCAGTTACAGGCCAGGGGTCTATGGCTACACCTTC. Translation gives CASSYRPGVYGYTF.

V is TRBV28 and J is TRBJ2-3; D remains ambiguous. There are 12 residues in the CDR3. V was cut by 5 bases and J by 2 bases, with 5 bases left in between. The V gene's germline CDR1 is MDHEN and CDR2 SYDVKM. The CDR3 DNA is TGTGCCAGCAGTCCTAACACAGATACGCAGTATTTT. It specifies CASSPNTDTQYF.

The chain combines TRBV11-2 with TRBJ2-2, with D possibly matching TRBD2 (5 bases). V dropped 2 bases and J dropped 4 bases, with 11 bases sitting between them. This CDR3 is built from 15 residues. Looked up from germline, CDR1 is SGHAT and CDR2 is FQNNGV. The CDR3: CASSLIRGITGELFF. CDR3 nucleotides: TGTGCCAGCAGCTTAATTCGGGGAATCACCGGGGAGCTGTTTTTT.

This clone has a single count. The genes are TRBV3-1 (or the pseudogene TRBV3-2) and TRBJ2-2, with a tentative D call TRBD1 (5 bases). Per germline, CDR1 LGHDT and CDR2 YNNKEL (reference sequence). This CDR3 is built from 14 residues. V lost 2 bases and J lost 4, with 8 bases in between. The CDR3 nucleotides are TGTGCCAGCAGCCAAAAGACAGTCACCGGGGAGCTGTTTTTT. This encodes CASSQKTVTGELFF.

CDR3 coding DNA: TGCGCCAGCAGCTTGGGGGCCCAAATACAGGGCACTGAAGCTTTCTTT. Its translation is CASSLGAQIQGTEAFF. The chain joins TRBV5-1 to TRBJ1-1; the D gene is possibly TRBD1 (6 bases). The V gene's germline CDR1 is SGHRS and CDR2 YFSETQ. V lost 0 bases and J lost 4, with 16 bases in between. The CDR3 contains 16 residues. The full variable domain, in which reference TRBV5-1 and TRBJ1-1 provide the parts outside the CDR3, is KAGVTQTPRYLIKTRGQQVTLSCSPISGHRSVSWYQQTPGQGLQFLFEYFSETQRNKGNFPGRFSGRQFSNSRSEMNVSTLELGDSALYLCASSLGAQIQGTEAFFGQGTRLTVV.

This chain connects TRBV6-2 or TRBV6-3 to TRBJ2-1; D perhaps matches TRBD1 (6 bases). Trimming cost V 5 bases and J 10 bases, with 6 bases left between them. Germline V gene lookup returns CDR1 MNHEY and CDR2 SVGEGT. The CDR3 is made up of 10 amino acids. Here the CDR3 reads CASSGQEQFF. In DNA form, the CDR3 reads TGTGCCAGCAGTGGACAGGAGCAGTTCTTC.

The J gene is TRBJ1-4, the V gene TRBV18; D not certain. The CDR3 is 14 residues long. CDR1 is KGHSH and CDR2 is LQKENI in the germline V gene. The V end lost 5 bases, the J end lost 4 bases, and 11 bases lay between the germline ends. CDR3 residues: CASSSEGLNEKLFF. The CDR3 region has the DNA TGTGCCAGCTCATCGGAGGGCCTTAATGAAAAACTGTTTTTT.

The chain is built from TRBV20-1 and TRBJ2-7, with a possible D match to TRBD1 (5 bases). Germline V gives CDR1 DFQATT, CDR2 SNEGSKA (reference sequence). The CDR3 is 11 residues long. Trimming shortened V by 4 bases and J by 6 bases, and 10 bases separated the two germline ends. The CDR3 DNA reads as TGCAGTGCTATTCTAGGGGCCGAGCAGTACTTC. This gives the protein CSAILGAEQYF.

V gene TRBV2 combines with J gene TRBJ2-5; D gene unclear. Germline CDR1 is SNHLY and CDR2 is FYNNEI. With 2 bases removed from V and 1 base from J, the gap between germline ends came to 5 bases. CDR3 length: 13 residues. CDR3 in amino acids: CASSERIQETQYF. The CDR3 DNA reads TGTGCCAGCAGTGAACGTATCCAAGAGACCCAGTACTTC.

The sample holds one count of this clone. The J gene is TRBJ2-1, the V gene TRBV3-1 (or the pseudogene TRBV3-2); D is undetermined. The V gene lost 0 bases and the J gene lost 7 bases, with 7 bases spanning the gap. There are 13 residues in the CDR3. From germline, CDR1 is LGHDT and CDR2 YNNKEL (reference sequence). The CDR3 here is CASSQDRKNEQFF. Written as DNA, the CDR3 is TGTGCCAGCAGCCAAGACAGGAAGAATGAGCAGTTCTTC.

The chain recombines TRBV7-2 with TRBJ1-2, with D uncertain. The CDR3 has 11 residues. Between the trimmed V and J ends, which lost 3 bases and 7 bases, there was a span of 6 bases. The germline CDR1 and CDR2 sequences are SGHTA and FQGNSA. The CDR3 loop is CASSFRSGYTF. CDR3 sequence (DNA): TGTGCCAGCAGCTTTCGCAGTGGCTACACCTTC.

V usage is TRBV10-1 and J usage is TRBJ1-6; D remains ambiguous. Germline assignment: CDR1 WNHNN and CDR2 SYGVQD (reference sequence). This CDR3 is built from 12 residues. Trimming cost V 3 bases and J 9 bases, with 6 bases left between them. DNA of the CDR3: TGCGCCAGCAGTGATGGGAGTTCACCCCTCCACTTT. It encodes CASSDGSSPLHF.

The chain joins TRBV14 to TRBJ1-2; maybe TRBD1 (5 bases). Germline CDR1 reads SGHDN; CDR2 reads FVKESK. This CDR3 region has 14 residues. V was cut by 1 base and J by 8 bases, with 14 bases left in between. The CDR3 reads CASSQGQTHGGYTF. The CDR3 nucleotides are TGTGCCAGCAGCCAAGGACAGACCCACGGGGGCTACACCTTC.

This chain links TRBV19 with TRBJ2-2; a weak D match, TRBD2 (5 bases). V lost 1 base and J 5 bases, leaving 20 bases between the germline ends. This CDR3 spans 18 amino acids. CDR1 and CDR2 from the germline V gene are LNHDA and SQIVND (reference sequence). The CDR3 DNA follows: TGTGCCAGTAGTATAGGGTTTAGCGCAATCCTGGGGACCGGGGAGCTGTTTTTT. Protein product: CASSIGFSAILGTGELFF.

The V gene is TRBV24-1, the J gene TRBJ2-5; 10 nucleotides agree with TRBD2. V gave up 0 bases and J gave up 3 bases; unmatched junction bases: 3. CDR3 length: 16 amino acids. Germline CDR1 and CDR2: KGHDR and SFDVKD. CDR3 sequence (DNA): TGTGCCACCAGTGATTTGAGTCTAGCGGGGGAAGAGACCCAGTACTTC. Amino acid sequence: CATSDLSLAGEETQYF.

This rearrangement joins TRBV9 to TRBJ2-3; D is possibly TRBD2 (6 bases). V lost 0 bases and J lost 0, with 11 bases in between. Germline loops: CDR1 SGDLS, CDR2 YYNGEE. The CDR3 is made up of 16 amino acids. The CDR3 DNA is TGTGCCAGCAGCGTAGACCCAGCGGGCAGCACAGATACGCAGTATTTT. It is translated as CASSVDPAGSTDTQYF.

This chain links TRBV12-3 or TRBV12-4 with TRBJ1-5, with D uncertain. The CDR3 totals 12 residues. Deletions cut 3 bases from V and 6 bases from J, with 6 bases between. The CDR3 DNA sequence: TGTGCCAGCAGTTTCAGTGGTCAGCCCCAGCATTTT. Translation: CASSFSGQPQHF.

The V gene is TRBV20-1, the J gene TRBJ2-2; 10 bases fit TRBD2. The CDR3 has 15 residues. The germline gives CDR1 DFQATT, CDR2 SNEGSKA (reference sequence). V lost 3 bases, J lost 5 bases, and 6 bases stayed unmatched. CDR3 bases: TGCAGTGCTAGTCTGACTAGCGGGTTGACCGGGGAGCTGTTTTTT. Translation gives CSASLTSGLTGELFF.

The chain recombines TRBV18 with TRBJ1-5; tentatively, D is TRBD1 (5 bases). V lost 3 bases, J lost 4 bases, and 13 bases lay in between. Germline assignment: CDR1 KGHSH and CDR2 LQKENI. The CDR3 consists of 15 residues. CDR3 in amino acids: CASSPRVGPNQPQHF. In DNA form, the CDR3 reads TGTGCCAGCTCACCCAGGGTTGGTCCTAATCAGCCCCAGCATTTT.

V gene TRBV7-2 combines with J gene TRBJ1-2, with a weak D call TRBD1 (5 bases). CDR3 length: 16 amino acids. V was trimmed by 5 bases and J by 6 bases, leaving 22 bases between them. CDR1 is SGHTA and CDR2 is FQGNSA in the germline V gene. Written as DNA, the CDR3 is TGTGCCAGCAGCCCCACAAGGGAGGGGTACGGGAATGGCTACACCTTC. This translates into CASSPTREGYGNGYTF.

The CDR3 loop reads CASSNREYTEAFF. The CDR3, as DNA: TGTGCCAGCAGTAACAGGGAGTACACTGAAGCTTTCTTT. The rearrangement joins TRBV2 to TRBJ1-1; TRBD1 is a possible D gene (6 bases). The CDR3 contains 13 residues. Germline CDR1 is SNHLY and CDR2 is FYNNEI. Trimming removed 5 bases at V and 3 bases at J, with 10 bases between.

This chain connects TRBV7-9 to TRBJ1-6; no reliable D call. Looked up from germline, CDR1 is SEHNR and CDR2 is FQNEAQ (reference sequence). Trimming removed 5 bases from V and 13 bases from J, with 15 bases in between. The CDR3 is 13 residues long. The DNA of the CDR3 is TGTGCCAGCAGCGTCACATCAGAAGCGCCCCTCCACTTT. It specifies CASSVTSEAPLHF.

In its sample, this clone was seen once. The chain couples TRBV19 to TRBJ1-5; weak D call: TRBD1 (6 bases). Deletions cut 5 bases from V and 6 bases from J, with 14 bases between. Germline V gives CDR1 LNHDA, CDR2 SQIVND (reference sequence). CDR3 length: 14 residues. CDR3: CASSVQGFFQPQHF. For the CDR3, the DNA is TGTGCCAGTAGTGTACAGGGTTTTTTTCAGCCCCAGCATTTT. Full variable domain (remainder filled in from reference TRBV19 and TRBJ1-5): DGGITQSPKYLFRKEGQNVTLSCEQNLNHDAMYWYRQDPGQGLRLIYYSQIVNDFQKGDIAEGYSVSREKKESFPLTVTSAQKNPTAFYLCASSVQGFFQPQHFGDGTRLSIL.

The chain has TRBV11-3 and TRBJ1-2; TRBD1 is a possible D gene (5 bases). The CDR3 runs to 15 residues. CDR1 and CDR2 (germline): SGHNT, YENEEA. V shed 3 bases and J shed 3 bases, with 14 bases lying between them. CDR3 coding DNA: TGTGCCAGCAGCTTGGGCGGGGCGGAGGACTATGGCTACACCTTC. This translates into CASSLGGAEDYGYTF.

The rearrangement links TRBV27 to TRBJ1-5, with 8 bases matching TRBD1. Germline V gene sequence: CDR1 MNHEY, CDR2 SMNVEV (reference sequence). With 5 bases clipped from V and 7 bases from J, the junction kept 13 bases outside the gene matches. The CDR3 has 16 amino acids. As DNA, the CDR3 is TGTGCCAGCAGTCCACACCACCAGGGGGCTGGGCAGCCCCAGCATTTT. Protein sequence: CASSPHHQGAGQPQHF.

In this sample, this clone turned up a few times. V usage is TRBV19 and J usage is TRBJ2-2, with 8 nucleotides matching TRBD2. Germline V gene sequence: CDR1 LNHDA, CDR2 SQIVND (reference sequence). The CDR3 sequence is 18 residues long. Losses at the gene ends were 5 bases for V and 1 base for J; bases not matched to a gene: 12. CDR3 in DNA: TGTGCCAGTAGTCTCCCCCTGGGCGGGGGGAGGAACACCGGGGAGCTGTTTTTT. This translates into CASSLPLGGGRNTGELFF. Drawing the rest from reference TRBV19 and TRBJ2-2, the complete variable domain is DGGITQSPKYLFRKEGQNVTLSCEQNLNHDAMYWYRQDPGQGLRLIYYSQIVNDFQKGDIAEGYSVSREKKESFPLTVTSAQKNPTAFYLCASSLPLGGGRNTGELFFGEGSRLTVL.

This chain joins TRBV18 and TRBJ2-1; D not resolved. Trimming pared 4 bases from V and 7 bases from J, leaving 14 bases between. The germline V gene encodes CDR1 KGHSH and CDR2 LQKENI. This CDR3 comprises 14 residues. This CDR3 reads CASSQAGLANEQFF. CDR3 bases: TGTGCCAGCTCACAGGCCGGGTTGGCGAATGAGCAGTTCTTC.

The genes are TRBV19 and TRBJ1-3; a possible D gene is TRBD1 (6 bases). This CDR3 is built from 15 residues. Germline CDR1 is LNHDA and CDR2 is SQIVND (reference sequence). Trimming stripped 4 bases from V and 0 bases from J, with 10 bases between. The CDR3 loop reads CASSSDRSSGNTIYF. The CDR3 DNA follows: TGTGCCAGTAGTAGCGACAGGAGCTCTGGAAACACCATATATTTT.

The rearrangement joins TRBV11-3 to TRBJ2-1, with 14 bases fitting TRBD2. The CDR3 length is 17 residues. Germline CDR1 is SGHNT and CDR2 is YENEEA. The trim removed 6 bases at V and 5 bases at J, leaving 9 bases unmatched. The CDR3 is CASRGTSGGAGDNEQFF. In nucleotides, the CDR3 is TGTGCCAGCAGAGGGACTAGCGGGGGAGCCGGGGACAATGAGCAGTTCTTC.

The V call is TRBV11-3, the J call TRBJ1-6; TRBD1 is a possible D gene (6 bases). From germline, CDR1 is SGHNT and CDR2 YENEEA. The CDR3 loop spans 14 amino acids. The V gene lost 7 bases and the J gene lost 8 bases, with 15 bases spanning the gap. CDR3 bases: TGTGCCAGCACCCCGGGGGGCGCGGATTCACCCCTCCACTTT. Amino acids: CASTPGGADSPLHF.

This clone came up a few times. Here the CDR3 DNA reads TGTGCCAGCAGCAAAACGACAGGGGAGTCGTATGGCTACACCTTC. Translation: CASSKTTGESYGYTF. The chain links TRBV11-3 to TRBJ1-2; 8 positions match TRBD1. Germline lookup yields CDR1 SGHNT and CDR2 YENEEA. V gave up 5 bases and J gave up 5 bases; unmatched junction bases: 10. The CDR3 has 15 residues.

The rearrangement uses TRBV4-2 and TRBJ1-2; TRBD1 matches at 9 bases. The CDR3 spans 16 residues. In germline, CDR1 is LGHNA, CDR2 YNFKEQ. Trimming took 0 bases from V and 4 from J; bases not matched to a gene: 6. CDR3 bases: TGTGCCAGCAGCCAAGATGGGACAGGGAAACTCTATGGCTACACCTTC. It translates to CASSQDGTGKLYGYTF.